This TCR beta chain derives from a study of blood T cell repertoires in COVID-19. At the level of the study: Samples representing acute and convalescent COVID-19 were sourced from the United States, Italy and Spain. Sample material is recorded as cDNA or gDNA derived from T cells, B-cell-depleted T cells, or PBMCs.

In its sample, this clone was seen a few times. Per the original methods: The assay estimated nucleated cells by amplifying reference gene primers. The data were produced by immunoSEQ multiplex PCR, yet TCRdb's version contains in-frame clones alone and is incomplete. V, J and clone size reflect that table, while D and trimming were determined from the DNA. The data show a few hundred thousand clones, roughly nine tenths seen once. Germline V gene data show CDR1 as SGHNT and CDR2 as YYREEE (reference sequence). This CDR3 region has 17 residues. The junction had 9 bases not matched to a gene; V was cut back by 3 bases and J by 2 bases.

Source material: peripheral blood. This TCR derives from a man aged 40-50 years who had recovered from COVID-19. The chain carries TRBV5-4 and TRBJ2-1; 9 positions match TRBD2. The CDR3 loop is CASSSPRAGGTYNEQFF. CDR3 nucleotide sequence: TGTGCCAGCAGCTCCCCCCGGGCGGGGGGGACCTACAATGAGCAGTTCTTC.